One sample yielded the 4 T cell receptor beta chains listed below, sequenced in a study of cytomegalovirus exposure and HLA in healthy donors (dated by TCRdb to 2016 to 2017). The protocol used for the library was the immunoSEQ multiplex PCR assay. The multiplex PCR relied on a mix of 60 forward primers for TCR Vbeta segments and 13 reverse primers for TCR Jbeta segments. TCRdb stores this immuneACCESS table with in-frame sequences only. Part of the clones is absent; in the studies checked, under half of the shortfall reflects unresolved V genes, and no reason is known for the rest. In this sample the table shows 150,000 to 200,000 clones, roughly three quarters of which occur a single time. The ten largest clonotypes hold roughly 7.3% of the sample. Sample: PBMCs. Receptor source: a male donor in good health and CMV-seropositive.

CDR3 in amino acids: CASGAVNTEAFF. CDR3 sequence (DNA): TGCGCCAGCGGGGCGGTGAACACTGAAGCTTTCTTT. V and J are TRBV5-1 and TRBJ1-1; TRBD1 might be the D (5 bases). Deletions cut 7 bases from V and 0 bases from J, with 7 bases between. Germline loops: CDR1 SGHRS, CDR2 YFSETQ. The CDR3 consists of 12 residues.

This clone has a single count. This rearrangement joins TRBV23-1 to TRBJ1-1, with a tentative D call TRBD1 (5 bases). TRBV23-1 is an ORF for which the function is uncertain. The CDR3 loop spans 15 amino acids. The CDR3 DNA reads TGCGCTATCATAAGTGGGGGAGGGAAAAGGTCTGAAGCTTTCTTT. Residues: CAIISGGGKRSEAFF.

J is TRBJ2-2 and V is TRBV5-4; D perhaps matches TRBD2 (5 bases). In germline, CDR1 is SGHNT, CDR2 YYREEE (reference sequence). The CDR3 runs to 16 residues. The V and J ends lost 4 bases and 0 bases respectively, with 13 bases between them. The CDR3 nucleotides read TGTGCCAGCAGCCCAGAACGGGGAACGAACACCGGGGAGCTGTTTTTT. This encodes CASSPERGTNTGELFF.

In this sample, this clone turned up once. The chain recombines TRBV30 with TRBJ1-5; the D gene is possibly TRBD1 (5 bases). Trimming removed 5 bases from V and 1 base from J, with 12 bases in between. CDR3 length equals 14 residues. Germline CDR1 is GTSNPN and CDR2 is SVGIG (reference sequence). In DNA, the CDR3 is TGTGCCTGGGACAGCACCTTAAGCAATCAGCCCCAGCATTTT. It yields the protein CAWDSTLSNQPQHF.